What follows are 6 T cell receptor beta chains derived from one specimen sequenced in a study of metastatic and nonmetastatic thyroid tumors. Thyroid surgery was performed in patients who had received no treatment beforehand. TCRdb recomputed clones from the PCR reads via MiXCR. The table shows roughly 15,000 clones, with about 31% occurring only once. The sequenced sample consisted of tumor tissue. These receptors were taken from a female donor with papillary thyroid cancer or a benign thyroid nodule (not recorded which). Some clones in this sample may be carry-over from other donors' samples.

This clone was seen a few times. The V and J genes are TRBV6-1 and TRBJ1-2; D ambiguous. CDR1 is MNHNS and CDR2 is SASEGT in the germline V gene. Trimming took 1 base from V and 3 from J, leaving 9 bases between them. The CDR3 is 14 amino acids. This CDR3 reads CASSEGWTHYGYTF. The CDR3 DNA reads as TGTGCCAGCAGTGAAGGTTGGACTCACTATGGCTACACCTTC.

This clone is medium-sized within its sample. V usage is TRBV10-1 and J usage is TRBJ2-3; D unresolved. The germline V gene encodes CDR1 WNHNN and CDR2 SYGVQD (reference sequence). The CDR3 consists of 13 residues. V lost 10 bases and J lost 2, with 13 bases in between. The CDR3 nucleotides read TGCGCCACCAAGGGAACACACACAGATACGCAGTATTTT. Protein product: CATKGTHTDTQYF.

This clone was counted between two and nine times. The chain carries TRBV6-1 and TRBJ1-2, with 7 positions matching TRBD1. The CDR3 totals 15 residues. Trimming cost V 5 bases and J 4 bases; bases outside gene matches: 10. Germline CDR1 and CDR2: MNHNS and SASEGT. The CDR3 nucleotides are TGTGCCAGCAGTCCCCCGGGACAGATTTCCTATGGCTACACCTTC. As protein: CASSPPGQISYGYTF.

This clone has more than one count but fewer than ten. The chain links TRBV6-5 to TRBJ1-6; D is ambiguous. This CDR3 is built from 13 residues. The germline CDR1 and CDR2 sequences are MNHEY and SVGAGI. Trimming cost V 0 bases and J 8 bases, with 5 bases left between them. The CDR3 region has the DNA TGTGCCAGCAGTTACTCCCGCGATTCACCCCTCCACTTT. It translates to CASSYSRDSPLHF.

This chain connects TRBV18 to TRBJ2-7; D remains unclear. CDR3 length: 14 amino acids. Trimming took 6 bases from V and 2 from J, leaving 14 bases between them. The V gene's germline CDR1 is KGHSH and CDR2 LQKENI. CDR3 in amino acids: CASSQNSNTYEQYF. The CDR3 region has the DNA TGTGCCAGCTCGCAAAACTCCAATACCTACGAGCAGTACTTC.

The chain recombines TRBV27 with TRBJ1-2; D uncertain. CDR3 size: 17 residues. Germline V gene lookup returns CDR1 MNHEY and CDR2 SMNVEV (reference sequence). Trimming removed 1 base at V and 3 bases at J, with 18 bases between. CDR3 DNA: TGTGCCAGCAGTTTATTCGCCTCTTTCAGAGGGTACTATGGCTACACCTTC. Its protein is CASSLFASFRGYYGYTF.